This T cell receptor (beta chain) was documented in a study of shared clonotypes between healthy human individuals. The study, taken as a whole, reports: The represented genetic and exposure-history diversity was limited by the small number of donors.

Only CD45RO-negative cells positively selected for CCR7 counted as naive CD8 cells, so terminally differentiated effector memory CD45RA+ cells were excluded. Per the germline V gene, CDR1 is LGHNA and CDR2 is YNFKEQ. The V end was cut by 2 bases, the J end by 7 bases, with 17 bases between. The CDR3 is 15 amino acids. Comment on this clone: The antigen remains unidentified.

As processed by the authors: Filtering differed since immunoSEQ provided only junctions, with no quality scores. The data were produced by immunoSEQ multiplex PCR, yet TCRdb's version contains in-frame clones alone and is incomplete. V and J calls and clone size are those listed in that table; D and trimming were worked out from the DNA. The data show about 1.9 million clones, with 85% to 95% seen just once and about 1.6% held by the top ten. V usage is TRBV4-2 and J usage is TRBJ1-1; no clear D gene. The receptor was isolated from a young man in good health. Some clones in this sample may be carry-over from other donors' samples. What was sequenced was naive CD8+ T cells from PBMCs. The CDR3 reads CASSQTTTEPNEAFF. The CDR3 DNA sequence: TGTGCCAGCAGCCAAACCACGACGGAGCCAAATGAAGCTTTCTTT.